These T cell receptor beta chains were read from a single sample in a study of CD8 T cells in ankylosing spondylitis. Each CDR3 protein is one row after TCRdb ran MiXCR on the 5' RACE reads. This repertoire shows approximately 35,000 distinct CDR3 sequences, approximately 10% found once; its top ten account for around 20%. Sequencing input: synovial fluid, either unsorted or a sorted T cell fraction (not recorded which). These receptors all come from a male donor with ankylosing spondylitis. The CDR3 runs from the conserved cysteine through the conserved F or W. A D gene is named only where the DNA matches it firmly. Only some rows state a clone size, as once, few, many or a class for expanded clones.

.	TRBV6-2/TRBV6-3	medium-sized	TRBJ2-1	TGTGCCAGCAGTTACTCGTTAGGACTCTACAATGAGCAGTTCTTC	CASSYSLGLYNEQFF
.	TRBV28	many	TRBJ1-3	TGTGCCAGCAGTTTACGGGGGTTGGCGTACATCTCTGGAAACACCATATATTTT	CASSLRGLAYISGNTIYF
.	TRBV6-2/TRBV6-3	many	TRBJ2-2	TGTGCCAGCAGTGCTCTAAGGGCCTGGGACACCGGGGAGCTGTTTTTT	CASSALRAWDTGELFF
TRBD2	TRBV11-2	few	TRBJ2-2	TGTGCCAGCAGCTTAGGGAGACTAGCAGGAACCGGGGAGCTGTTTTTT	CASSLGRLAGTGELFF
.	TRBV15	few	TRBJ1-5	TGTGCCACCAGCGGATTAATCGACAACAATCAGCCCCAGCATTTT	CATSGLIDNNQPQHF
.	TRBV12-3/TRBV12-4	many	TRBJ2-3	TGTGCCGGTAGCATAACGGGCACAGATACGCAGTATTTT	CAGSITGTDTQYF
.	TRBV10-3	many	TRBJ1-1	TGTGCCATCAGTGAAGGGAACACTGAAGCTTTCTTT	CAISEGNTEAFF
TRBD2	TRBV24-1	many	TRBJ2-1	TGTGCCACCAGTGTGGGGGGGGCGAGACTAGCGGGTCAGGATGAGCAGTTCTTC	CATSVGGARLAGQDEQFF
TRBD1	TRBV11-2	.	TRBJ2-2	TGTGCCAGCAGCTTAGTGGTCCCTGGGACAGGGAACACCGGGGAGCTGTTTTTT	CASSLVVPGTGNTGELFF
TRBD2	TRBV3-1	many	TRBJ2-1	TGTGCCAGCAGCCAAGATAGCCCTCAGCGGGAGGGATACAATGAGCAGTTCTTC	CASSQDSPQREGYNEQFF
TRBD2	TRBV20-1	many	TRBJ2-7	TGCAGTGGGGTGGCTAGCGGGAGCCCTTGGGAGCAGTACTTC	CSGVASGSPWEQYF
TRBD2	TRBV6-2/TRBV6-3	few	TRBJ2-6	TGTGCCAGCAGTCCTAGCGGGGGTTACTCTGGGGCCAACGTCCTGACTTTC	CASSPSGGYSGANVLTF
.	TRBV14	.	TRBJ1-2	TGTGCCAGCAGCCAAGCCCCCGTGGATGGCTACACCTTC	CASSQAPVDGYTF
.	TRBV13	.	TRBJ2-7	TGTGCCAGCAGCCCTGGGACAAACCCCTACGAGCAGTACTTC	CASSPGTNPYEQYF
.	TRBV3-1	.	TRBJ2-1	TGTGCCAGCAGCCAAGATACAGGCACCTACAATGAGCAGTTCTTC	CASSQDTGTYNEQFF
.	TRBV3-1	.	TRBJ2-7	TGTGCCAGCAGCCAAGGTGGGGGTCTCTACGAGCAGTACTTC	CASSQGGGLYEQYF
.	TRBV2	many	TRBJ2-7	TGTGCCAGCTCCACAACGAAATACGAGCAGTACTTC	CASSTTKYEQYF
.	TRBV20-1	many	TRBJ1-3	TGCAGTGCTAGAGGCGCCCCCAGAGTCTCTGGAAACACCATATATTTT	CSARGAPRVSGNTIYF
TRBD1	TRBV24-1	few	TRBJ1-5	TGTGCCACCAGTGGTGGAGGGGGCAGCAATCAGCCCCAGCATTTT	CATSGGGGSNQPQHF
TRBD1	TRBV5-1	few	TRBJ1-1	TGCGCCAGCAGCTTGGATGGCAGGGGGCTCTCTGAAGCTTTCTTT	CASSLDGRGLSEAFF
.	TRBV30	few	TRBJ1-6	TGTGCCTGGAGTGTACTGGTGGAAACCCTCCACTTT	CAWSVLVETLHF
TRBD2	TRBV4-1	few	TRBJ2-7	TGCGCCAGCAGCCAAGCGGGTGTTGGGCCTAGCGGGAGCTACGAGCAGTACTTC	CASSQAGVGPSGSYEQYF
TRBD1	TRBV4-1	.	TRBJ2-3	TGCGCCAGCAGCCGACGACAGGGTGAATCAGATACGCAGTATTTT	CASSRRQGESDTQYF
TRBD2	TRBV20-1	few	TRBJ2-5	TGCAGTGCTAACCCGGGACTAGCGGGAGTAGAAGAGACCCAGTACTTC	CSANPGLAGVEETQYF
.	TRBV20-1	many	TRBJ2-3	TGCAGTGCGGTGGGGGATGGGAGCACAGATACGCAGTATTTT	CSAVGDGSTDTQYF
.	TRBV5-1	few	TRBJ2-3	TGCGCCAGCAGATTGGGGGGCAGCACAGATACGCAGTATTTT	CASRLGGSTDTQYF
TRBD2	TRBV19	.	TRBJ2-3	TGTGCCAGTACCAGCGGGGAGGGCACAGATACGCAGTATTTT	CASTSGEGTDTQYF
.	TRBV28	few	TRBJ2-2	TGTGCCAGCACCCTCCGGGGAGGGGGTAACACCGGGGAGCTGTTTTTT	CASTLRGGGNTGELFF
.	TRBV6-2/TRBV6-3	few	TRBJ2-3	TGTGCCAGCAGTTACTTTGGGTATACGCAGTATTTT	CASSYFGYTQYF
TRBD1	TRBV7-3	.	TRBJ1-6	TGTGCCAGCAGCTTGCGGACAGGGTATAATTCACCCCTCCACTTT	CASSLRTGYNSPLHF
.	TRBV20-1	many	TRBJ2-4	TGCAGTGCTAGACCCCGTTCCATCCGGGGGATTCAGTACTTC	CSARPRSIRGIQYF
TRBD1	TRBV28	.	TRBJ1-5	TGTGCCAGCAGTGATCGACAGGGACTTTTCCATAGCAATCAGCCCCAGCATTTT	CASSDRQGLFHSNQPQHF
.	TRBV28	few	TRBJ1-2	TGTGCCAGCAGACCCGCCACCAGCTATGGCTACACCTTC	CASRPATSYGYTF
.	TRBV13	few	TRBJ2-2	TGTGCCAGCAGCCCGCGTAGCGGGGAGCTGTTTTTT	CASSPRSGELFF
.	TRBV15	many	TRBJ2-7	TGTGCCACCAGCAGAGAGGGGCTCGGCTACGAGCAGTACTTC	CATSREGLGYEQYF
.	TRBV20-1	.	TRBJ2-3	TGCAGTGCGAGGCCTAGGGAAGGGGTAGCGGTTACGCAGTATTTT	CSARPREGVAVTQYF
.	TRBV7-2	many	TRBJ2-3	TGTGCCAGCAGCTCCGAACTTACGCAGTATTTT	CASSSELTQYF
.	TRBV6-1	.	TRBJ2-7	TGTGCCAGCAACCAGGGGGGGACAGGCCGATCCTACGAGCAGTACTTC	CASNQGGTGRSYEQYF
.	TRBV28	few	TRBJ1-6	TGTGCCAGCACCTACAGGTTGGGAGTGCCACCCCTCCACTTT	CASTYRLGVPPLHF
.	TRBV20-1	medium-sized	TRBJ1-1	TGCAGTGCTGGGGCCATTGGGACTGAAGCTTTCTTT	CSAGAIGTEAFF
.	TRBV7-3	.	TRBJ1-1	TGTGCCAGCAGCTTATGGGGGAAGAGTGAAGCTTTCTTT	CASSLWGKSEAFF
.	TRBV12-3/TRBV12-4	.	TRBJ2-7	TGTGCCAGCAGTTTTTTCGCGGGGACCGGGTACGAGCAGTACTTC	CASSFFAGTGYEQYF
.	TRBV9	many	TRBJ2-1	TGTGCCAGCAGCGTAGATGTACTAGGCTCCTACAATGAGCAGTTCTTC	CASSVDVLGSYNEQFF
TRBD2	TRBV5-1	few	TRBJ2-1	TGCGCCAGCAGCTCCGACCCCGGACTAGCGCCCTCCAATGAGCAGTTCTTC	CASSSDPGLAPSNEQFF
.	TRBV7-9	.	TRBJ1-6	TGTGCCAGCAGCTTATACAGGGTCGATAATTCACCCCTCCACTTT	CASSLYRVDNSPLHF